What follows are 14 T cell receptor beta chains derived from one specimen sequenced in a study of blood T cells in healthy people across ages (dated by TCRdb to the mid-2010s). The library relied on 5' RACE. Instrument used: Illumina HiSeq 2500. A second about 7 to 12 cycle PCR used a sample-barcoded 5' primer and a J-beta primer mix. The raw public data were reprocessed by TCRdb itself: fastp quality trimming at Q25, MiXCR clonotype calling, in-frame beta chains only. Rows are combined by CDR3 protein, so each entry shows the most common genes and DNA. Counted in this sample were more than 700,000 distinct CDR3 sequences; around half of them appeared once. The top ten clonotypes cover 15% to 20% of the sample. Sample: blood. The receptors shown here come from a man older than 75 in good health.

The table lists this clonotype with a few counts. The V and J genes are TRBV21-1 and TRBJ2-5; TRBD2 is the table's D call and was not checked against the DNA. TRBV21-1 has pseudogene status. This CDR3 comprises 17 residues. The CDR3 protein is CASSKLILGRGRETQYF. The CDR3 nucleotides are TGTGCCAGCAGCAAACTGATCCTTGGTAGGGGGAGGGAGACCCAGTACTTC.

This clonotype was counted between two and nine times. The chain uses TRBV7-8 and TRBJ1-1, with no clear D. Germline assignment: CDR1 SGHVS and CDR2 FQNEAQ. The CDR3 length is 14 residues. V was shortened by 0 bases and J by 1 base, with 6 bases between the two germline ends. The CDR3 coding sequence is TGTGCCAGCAGCTTAGCTATGGGGAACACTGAAGCTTTCTTT. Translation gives CASSLAMGNTEAFF.

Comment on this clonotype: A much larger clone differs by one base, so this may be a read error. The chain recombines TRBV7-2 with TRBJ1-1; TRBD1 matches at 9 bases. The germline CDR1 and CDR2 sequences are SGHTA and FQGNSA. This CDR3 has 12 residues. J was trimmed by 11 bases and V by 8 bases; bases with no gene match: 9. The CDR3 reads CASGLDRGRAFF. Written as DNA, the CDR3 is TGTGCCAGCGGCCTGGACAGGGGAAGGGCTTTCTTT.

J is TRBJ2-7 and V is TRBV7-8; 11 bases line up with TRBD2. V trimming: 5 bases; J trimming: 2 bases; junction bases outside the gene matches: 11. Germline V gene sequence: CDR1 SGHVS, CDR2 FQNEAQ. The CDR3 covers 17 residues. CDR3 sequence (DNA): TGTGCCAGCAGCCACACCGGGACTAGCGGTTTCACCTACGAGCAGTACTTC. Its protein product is CASSHTGTSGFTYEQYF. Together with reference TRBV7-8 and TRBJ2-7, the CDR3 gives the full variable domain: GAGVSQSPRYKVAKRGQDVALRCDPISGHVSLFWYQQALGQGPEFLTYFQNEAQLDKSGLPSDRFFAERPEGSVSTLKIQRTQQEDSAVYLCASSHTGTSGFTYEQYFGPGTRLTVT.

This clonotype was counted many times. The CDR3 here is CASSEGQSWSNEQFF. Here the CDR3 DNA reads TGTGCCAGCAGCGAGGGACAATCCTGGTCCAATGAGCAGTTCTTC. The rearrangement joins TRBV7-2 to TRBJ2-1; maybe TRBD1 (6 bases). Germline CDR1 is SGHTA and CDR2 is FQGNSA. V lost 5 bases and J 6 bases, leaving 17 bases between the germline ends. This CDR3 spans 15 amino acids.

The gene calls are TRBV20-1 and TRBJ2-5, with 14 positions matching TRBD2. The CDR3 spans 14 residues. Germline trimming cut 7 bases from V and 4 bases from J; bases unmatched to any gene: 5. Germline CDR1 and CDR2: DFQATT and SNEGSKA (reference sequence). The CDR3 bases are TGCAGTGGACTAGCGGGAGGGCCCGGAGAGACCCAGTACTTC. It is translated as CSGLAGGPGETQYF.

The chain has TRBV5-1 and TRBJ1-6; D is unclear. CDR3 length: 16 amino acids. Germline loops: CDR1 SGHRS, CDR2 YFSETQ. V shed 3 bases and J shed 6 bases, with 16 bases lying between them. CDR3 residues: CASSSGSSMGNSPLHF. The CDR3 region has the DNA TGCGCCAGCAGCTCCGGGTCATCGATGGGTAATTCACCCCTCCACTTT.

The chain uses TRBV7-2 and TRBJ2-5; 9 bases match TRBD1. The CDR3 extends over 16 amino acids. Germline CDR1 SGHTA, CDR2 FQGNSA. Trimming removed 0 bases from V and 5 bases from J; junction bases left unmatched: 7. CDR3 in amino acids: CASSLAGQGVTETQYF. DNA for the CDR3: TGTGCCAGCAGCTTAGCGGGACAGGGTGTAACGGAGACCCAGTACTTC.

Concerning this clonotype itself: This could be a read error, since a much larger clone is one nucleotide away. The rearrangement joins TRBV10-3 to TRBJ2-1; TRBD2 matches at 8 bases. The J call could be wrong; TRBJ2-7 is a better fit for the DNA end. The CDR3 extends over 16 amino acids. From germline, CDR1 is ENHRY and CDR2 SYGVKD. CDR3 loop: CAISEGSGGYYNEQYF. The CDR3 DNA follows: TGTGCCATCAGTGAAGGGAGCGGGGGCTACTACAATGAGCAGTACTTC.

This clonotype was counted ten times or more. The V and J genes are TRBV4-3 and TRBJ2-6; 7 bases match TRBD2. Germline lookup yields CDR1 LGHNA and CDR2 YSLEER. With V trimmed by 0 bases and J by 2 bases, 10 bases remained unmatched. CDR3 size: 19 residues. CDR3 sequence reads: CASSQDSGRVKPGANVLTF. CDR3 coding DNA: TGCGCCAGCAGCCAAGATTCGGGGAGGGTTAAGCCTGGGGCCAACGTCCTGACTTTC.

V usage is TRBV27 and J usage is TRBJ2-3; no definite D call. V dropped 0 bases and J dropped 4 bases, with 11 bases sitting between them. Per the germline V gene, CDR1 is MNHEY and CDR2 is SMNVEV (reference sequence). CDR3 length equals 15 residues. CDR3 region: CASSLSIAPSDTQYF. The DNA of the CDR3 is TGTGCCAGCAGTTTATCGATCGCCCCATCAGATACGCAGTATTTT.

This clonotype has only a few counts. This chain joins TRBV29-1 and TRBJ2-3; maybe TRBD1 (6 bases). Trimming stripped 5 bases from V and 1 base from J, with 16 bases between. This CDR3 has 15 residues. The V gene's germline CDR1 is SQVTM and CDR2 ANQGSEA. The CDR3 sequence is CSVNREPGGTDTQYF. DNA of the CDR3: TGCAGCGTTAACAGGGAACCCGGCGGCACAGATACGCAGTATTTT.

CDR3 bases: TGTGCCAGCAGCTTAGCGTTTCCGGGGCAGGGTAGCACCGGGGAGCTGTTTTTT. Translation: CASSLAFPGQGSTGELFF. The chain carries TRBV7-2 and TRBJ2-2, with D perhaps matching TRBD1 or TRBD2 (5 bases each). V dropped 0 bases and J dropped 4 bases, with 18 bases sitting between them. CDR3 size: 18 residues. Germline V CDR1 and CDR2: SGHTA, FQGNSA.

The CDR3, as DNA: TGCGCCAGCAGTGAGCCCACTTTAGGGGCCAACGTCCTGACTTTC. Residues: CASSEPTLGANVLTF. The J gene is TRBJ2-6, the V gene TRBV10-2, with no clear D. Germline assignment: CDR1 WSHSY and CDR2 SAAADI. With 2 bases removed from V and 4 bases from J, the gap between germline ends came to 9 bases. The CDR3 is 15 amino acids.